Below, 11 T cell receptor beta chains from the same sample are listed, as sequenced in a study of T cell responses to AZD1222 COVID-19 vaccine. Profiled with immunoSEQ multiplex PCR; TCRdb holds only in-frame clones, not every one. The data show 200,000 to 250,000 clones, around 94% seen once. The specimen was peripheral blood, collected 28 days after the second dose of the MenACWY control vaccine. The receptors were gathered from an adult who received the MenACWY meningococcal vaccine as a control.

The CDR3 nucleotides read TGTGCCAGTAGTACTTTAACCGGGGGGAAAGAGACCCAGTACTTC. Translated: CASSTLTGGKETQYF. The chain recombines TRBV19 with TRBJ2-5, with 7 bases matching TRBD2. Germline lookup yields CDR1 LNHDA and CDR2 SQIVND (reference sequence). There are 15 residues in the CDR3. V lost 4 bases, J lost 3 bases, and 8 bases stayed unmatched.

The rearrangement links TRBV30 to TRBJ2-2, with TRBD2 matching over 10 bases. The germline CDR1 and CDR2 sequences are GTSNPN and SVGIG (reference sequence). CDR3 length equals 15 residues. V shed 1 base, J shed 7 bases, and the junction held 6 bases outside the gene matches. The CDR3 coding sequence is TGTGCCTGGAGTGGGCTAGCGGGGGAACACGGGGAGCTGTTTTTT. As protein: CAWSGLAGEHGELFF.

The chain couples TRBV5-1 to TRBJ2-1; D is ambiguous. Germline CDR1 and CDR2: SGHRS and YFSETQ. CDR3 length: 13 residues. Trimming shortened V by 4 bases and J by 9 bases, and 14 bases separated the two germline ends. CDR3 protein: CASSPELGIEQFF. The DNA for the CDR3 is TGCGCCAGCAGCCCGGAGCTAGGCATTGAGCAGTTCTTC. The whole variable domain, filled in from reference TRBV5-1 and TRBJ2-1, reads KAGVTQTPRYLIKTRGQQVTLSCSPISGHRSVSWYQQTPGQGLQFLFEYFSETQRNKGNFPGRFSGRQFSNSRSEMNVSTLELGDSALYLCASSPELGIEQFFGPGTRLTVL.

The chain carries TRBV6-2 or TRBV6-3 and TRBJ2-2; 9 nucleotides line up with TRBD2. CDR1 and CDR2 (germline): MNHEY, SVGEGT. The CDR3 loop spans 17 amino acids. With 4 bases clipped from V and 1 base from J, the junction kept 7 bases outside the gene matches. The CDR3 bases are TGTGCCAGCAGTTTCAACCTAGCGGGGAAGAACACCGGGGAGCTGTTTTTT. This gives the protein CASSFNLAGKNTGELFF.

The rearrangement joins TRBV19 to TRBJ2-2; tentatively, D is TRBD2 (6 bases). Germline CDR1 and CDR2: LNHDA and SQIVND (reference sequence). CDR3 length: 13 amino acids. V was trimmed by 11 bases and J by 5 bases, leaving 15 bases between them. The CDR3 sequence: CAAWGGETGELFF. The DNA of the CDR3 is TGTGCCGCCTGGGGCGGGGAGACCGGGGAGCTGTTTTTT.

V gene TRBV13 combines with J gene TRBJ2-2; TRBD2 matches 7 bases. Germline V gene sequence: CDR1 PRHDT, CDR2 FYEKMQ (reference sequence). V was pared by 5 bases and J by 6 bases, with 12 bases of the junction left unmatched. There are 16 residues in the CDR3. CDR3 residues: CASSPRLAAISGELFF. The CDR3 DNA follows: TGTGCCAGCAGCCCCCGGCTAGCGGCCATCTCCGGGGAGCTGTTTTTT.

The chain links TRBV28 to TRBJ1-4, with TRBD1 identical over 7 bases. After removal of 6 bases from V and 6 bases from J, the junction contained 10 bases not matched to a gene. CDR1 is MDHEN, CDR2 SYDVKM, per germline. This CDR3 comprises 15 residues. CDR3 in amino acids: CASRGRQGRDEKLFF. Here the CDR3 DNA reads TGTGCCAGCAGGGGCCGACAGGGTCGAGATGAAAAACTGTTTTTT.

The rearrangement joins TRBV5-8 to TRBJ2-2; tentatively, D is TRBD1 (6 bases). V lost 5 bases to trimming and J lost 2 bases, with 13 bases between them. The CDR3 runs to 15 residues. The germline V gene encodes CDR1 SGHTS and CDR2 YDEGEE. CDR3: CASRTGTLNTGELFF. In nucleotides, the CDR3 is TGTGCCAGCAGGACCGGGACACTAAACACCGGGGAGCTGTTTTTT. The full variable domain, rest sourced from reference TRBV5-8 and TRBJ2-2, is EAGVTQSPTHLIKTRGQQATLRCSPISGHTSVYWYQQALGLGLQFLLWYDEGEERNRGNFPPRFSGRQFPNYSSELNVNALELEDSALYLCASRTGTLNTGELFFGEGSRLTVL.

The chain is built from TRBV7-3 and TRBJ1-1; D call uncertain. Germline assignment: CDR1 SGHTA and CDR2 FQGTGA. Deletions cut 6 bases from V and 1 base from J, with 9 bases between. The CDR3 covers 13 residues. Here the CDR3 DNA reads TGTGCCAGCAGTAAGGAGCGGAACACTGAAGCTTTCTTT. Encoded protein: CASSKERNTEAFF.

CDR3 loop: CASSQDGASGRPSYTGELFF. In DNA form, the CDR3 reads TGCGCCAGCAGCCAAGACGGAGCTAGCGGGAGGCCATCGTACACCGGGGAGCTGTTTTTT. The chain couples TRBV4-1 to TRBJ2-2; the match to TRBD2 covers 11 bases. The CDR3 covers 20 residues. V gave up 0 bases and J gave up 3 bases; unmatched junction bases: 12. The germline V gene encodes CDR1 MGHRA and CDR2 YSYEKL.

The rearrangement uses TRBV6-5 and TRBJ2-7; 9 bases are a match to TRBD2. V shed 2 bases, J shed 2 bases, and the junction held 4 bases outside the gene matches. Looked up from germline, CDR1 is MNHEY and CDR2 is SVGAGI. The CDR3 covers 15 residues. CDR3 DNA sequence: TGTGCCAGCAGTTACCTAGCGGGGACCACCTACGAGCAGTACTTC. Protein product: CASSYLAGTTYEQYF.